Shown below are 27 T cell receptor beta chains from a single sample sequenced in a study of T-cell reconstitution after alpha-beta-depleted transplantation in children. Unique molecular identifiers tagged the TCRbeta library. TCRdb passed the PCR reads through MiXCR, listing each CDR3 protein once. The repertoire has 200,000 to 250,000 distinct CDR3 sequences, 11% of them found once; the top ten carry approximately 28%. The specimen comprised PBMCs, sampled before TCRalphabeta/CD19-depleted stem cell transplant. The receptors come from a child in the first two years of life with acute myeloid leukemia, due to receive a stem cell transplant.

This clonotype was observed a handful of times. The chain employs TRBV20-1 and TRBJ1-5, with 11 bases lining up with TRBD1. The germline V gene encodes CDR1 DFQATT and CDR2 SNEGSKA (reference sequence). Trimming at V came to 6 bases and at J to 3 bases, leaving 7 bases not matched to a gene. This CDR3 region has 15 residues. CDR3 region: CSATGQGAVNQPQHF. The CDR3 DNA sequence: TGCAGTGCGACCGGACAGGGGGCGGTCAATCAGCCCCAGCATTTT.

This clonotype has only a few counts. V gene TRBV6-1 combines with J gene TRBJ2-5; D is unresolved. Germline V gene data show CDR1 as MNHNS and CDR2 as SASEGT. V was pared by 4 bases and J by 4 bases, with 7 bases between. This CDR3 comprises 12 residues. CDR3 nucleotide sequence: TGTGCCAGCAGTGGTGTGGGAGAGACCCAGTACTTC. Translated: CASSGVGETQYF.

This clonotype was counted a single time. A single base separates this from a much larger clone, so it may be a read error. The CDR3 reads CASSPASGKRYNEQFF. CDR3 nucleotide sequence: TGCGCCAGCAGTCCGGCTAGCGGGAAGCGGTACAATGAGCAGTTCTTC. The chain combines TRBV5-1 with TRBJ2-1; 9 bases line up with TRBD2. The CDR3 is made up of 16 amino acids. V dropped 5 bases and J dropped 4; count of bases not matched to a gene: 10. Germline V gene lookup returns CDR1 SGHRS and CDR2 YFSETQ.

This clonotype was detected many times. The rearrangement links TRBV7-3 to TRBJ1-5; D not certain. V gave up 1 base and J gave up 5 bases, with 12 bases separating them. Germline values: CDR1 SGHTA, CDR2 FQGTGA. The CDR3 runs to 15 residues. DNA of the CDR3: TGTGCCAGCAGCTTAATCGGGCCGGTCGATCAGCCCCAGCATTTT. Translated: CASSLIGPVDQPQHF.

This clonotype has more than one count but fewer than ten. V usage is TRBV11-2 and J usage is TRBJ1-6, with D hard to call. The germline V gene has CDR1 SGHAT and CDR2 FQNNGV. The ends were cut back, 1 base at V and 11 bases at J, with 9 bases in the middle. This CDR3 has 13 amino acids. The CDR3 protein is CASSLVGEPPLHF. The CDR3, as DNA: TGTGCCAGCAGCTTAGTTGGGGAACCACCCCTCCACTTT.

In its sample, this clonotype was seen many times. The rearrangement uses TRBV20-1 and TRBJ2-5; maybe TRBD1 (5 bases). The CDR3 covers 11 residues. Looked up from germline, CDR1 is DFQATT and CDR2 is SNEGSKA (reference sequence). With 7 bases removed from V and 2 bases from J, the gap between germline ends came to 8 bases. The CDR3 loop reads CSGTGQETQYF. For the CDR3, the DNA is TGCAGTGGCACAGGTCAAGAGACCCAGTACTTC.

This clonotype was picked up many times. This chain joins TRBV6-2 or TRBV6-3 and TRBJ2-1; TRBD2 aligns across 8 bases. Germline assignment: CDR1 MNHEY and CDR2 SVGEGT. V lost 2 bases, J lost 10 bases, and 13 bases stayed unmatched. The CDR3 length is 16 residues. The DNA for the CDR3 is TGTGCCAGCAGTTACGTTGGCGGGGGGACTCTCGGGGAGCAGTTCTTC. The encoded protein is CASSYVGGGTLGEQFF.

This clonotype has a count of ten or more. The chain links TRBV29-1 to TRBJ2-3; 13 bases align to TRBD2. V shed 6 bases and J 9 bases; nucleotides not matched to a gene: 6. This CDR3 comprises 13 residues. CDR1 SQVTM and CDR2 ANQGSEA come from the germline V gene. The CDR3 DNA reads TGCAGCGTATTGGGACTAGCGGGGAGAACGCAGTATTTT. Translated: CSVLGLAGRTQYF.

This clonotype came up many times. The J gene is TRBJ1-2, the V gene TRBV27; D unclear. V lost 8 bases, J lost 2 bases, and 6 bases lay in between. The CDR3 has 11 residues. Germline CDR1 MNHEY, CDR2 SMNVEV (reference sequence). The CDR3 loop reads CASRGNYGYTF. The CDR3 DNA reads TGTGCCAGCCGGGGAAACTATGGCTACACCTTC.

This clonotype appeared a few times. The chain recombines TRBV20-1 with TRBJ2-1; D not certain. Trimming cost V 3 bases and J 7 bases, with 16 bases left between them. In germline, CDR1 is DFQATT, CDR2 SNEGSKA (reference sequence). This CDR3 region has 14 residues. The CDR3, as DNA: TGCAGTGCTAGTGTAGGAGACTCCTCGAATGAGCAGTTCTTC. It is translated as CSASVGDSSNEQFF.

This clonotype was seen ten or more times. The chain joins TRBV6-1 to TRBJ1-1; weak D call: TRBD1 (6 bases). Germline V gene sequence: CDR1 MNHNS, CDR2 SASEGT. V was trimmed by 0 bases and J by 4 bases, leaving 12 bases between them. The CDR3 length is 15 residues. DNA for the CDR3: TGTGCCAGCAGTGAAGCCGCAGGGGTGGGCACTGAAGCTTTCTTT. This sequence encodes CASSEAAGVGTEAFF.

This clonotype was observed many times. V usage is TRBV20-1 and J usage is TRBJ1-2, with a tentative D call TRBD1 (6 bases). The CDR3 contains 13 residues. V gave up 4 bases and J gave up 4 bases, with 13 bases separating them. The germline CDR1 and CDR2 sequences are DFQATT and SNEGSKA (reference sequence). This chain's CDR3 is CSAIRGQSYGYTF. CDR3 sequence (DNA): TGCAGTGCTATCCGGGGGCAAAGCTATGGCTACACCTTC.

This clonotype has more than one count but fewer than ten. V usage is TRBV2 and J usage is TRBJ1-1; D unclear. This CDR3 spans 11 amino acids. CDR1 SNHLY and CDR2 FYNNEI come from the germline V gene. The ends were cut back, 7 bases at V and 7 bases at J, with 10 bases in the middle. Here the CDR3 reads CASIREHEAFF. Written as DNA, the CDR3 is TGTGCCAGCATCCGGGAGCATGAAGCTTTCTTT.

There are many counts of this clonotype. The V call is TRBV4-1, the J call TRBJ1-4; tentatively, D is TRBD1 (5 bases). CDR3 length: 14 residues. Germline V gene lookup returns CDR1 MGHRA and CDR2 YSYEKL. V was pared by 3 bases and J by 8 bases, with 13 bases between. CDR3 DNA sequence: TGCGCCAGCAGCCAGAGAGGGGACGGGGAAAAACTGTTTTTT. Translating it yields CASSQRGDGEKLFF.

This clonotype was seen at least ten times. V is TRBV12-3 or TRBV12-4 and J is TRBJ1-6; 9 bases are shared with TRBD1. The trim removed 5 bases at V and 9 bases at J, leaving 5 bases unmatched. This CDR3 contains 14 residues. CDR3 in amino acids: CASSQGQGGSPLHF. In nucleotides, the CDR3 is TGTGCCAGCAGTCAGGGACAGGGTGGTTCACCCCTCCACTTT.

This clonotype was seen at least ten times. CDR3 residues: CASSLVGHSYTF. In DNA, the CDR3 is TGCGCCAGCAGCTTGGTTGGACATAGCTACACCTTC. The rearrangement uses TRBV5-1 and TRBJ1-2; D may be TRBD1 (5 bases). V lost 0 bases to trimming and J lost 9 bases, with 9 bases between them. From germline, CDR1 is SGHRS and CDR2 YFSETQ. This CDR3 has 12 residues.

The table lists this clonotype with many counts. The chain carries TRBV20-1 and TRBJ2-1; 9 nucleotides match TRBD2. Per the germline V gene, CDR1 is DFQATT and CDR2 is SNEGSKA (reference sequence). The J segment lost 5 bases and the V segment lost 4 bases, leaving 0 bases of the junction unmatched. CDR3 length: 12 amino acids. As DNA, the CDR3 is TGCAGTGCTACTAGCGGGGACAATGAGCAGTTCTTC. It encodes CSATSGDNEQFF.

This clonotype was seen many times. J is TRBJ2-3 and V is TRBV6-5; D uncertain. This CDR3 comprises 18 residues. The germline V gene encodes CDR1 MNHEY and CDR2 SVGAGI. Trimming stripped 0 bases from V and 2 bases from J, with 18 bases between. The CDR3: CASSYSIRWADNTDTQYF. For the CDR3, the DNA is TGTGCCAGCAGTTACTCGATCCGTTGGGCGGATAACACAGATACGCAGTATTTT.

This clonotype was seen at least ten times. The chain couples TRBV20-1 to TRBJ1-2, with D perhaps TRBD1 (5 bases). CDR3 length equals 15 residues. Germline V CDR1 and CDR2: DFQATT, SNEGSKA (reference sequence). V shed 4 bases and J shed 0 bases, with 15 bases lying between them. CDR3 sequence reads: CSAIRGHASNYGYTF. The CDR3 region has the DNA TGCAGTGCTATTCGGGGCCACGCATCTAACTATGGCTACACCTTC.

This clonotype has ten or more counts. This sequence joins TRBV9 and TRBJ2-7, with D possibly matching TRBD2 (6 bases). There are 15 residues in the CDR3. Trimming stripped 3 bases from V and 3 bases from J, with 16 bases between. CDR1 and CDR2 (germline): SGDLS, YYNGEE. This CDR3 reads CASSASGLFHYEQYF. The CDR3 nucleotides are TGTGCCAGCAGCGCCTCGGGACTCTTCCACTACGAGCAGTACTTC. The variable domain in full, completed from reference TRBV9 and TRBJ2-7, reads DSGVTQTPKHLITATGQRVTLRCSPRSGDLSVYWYQQSLDQGLQFLIQYYNGEERAKGNILERFSAQQFPDLHSELNLSSLELGDSALYFCASSASGLFHYEQYFGPGTRLTVT.

This clonotype occurred many times. The V and J genes are TRBV7-3 and TRBJ2-1; 9 bases are shared with TRBD2. Germline V CDR1 and CDR2: SGHTA, FQGTGA. This CDR3 is 15 amino acids long. Trimming took 2 bases from V and 7 from J; bases not matched to a gene: 6. As DNA, the CDR3 is TGTGCCAGCAGCTTACGGCGGGAGGGGTGGAATGAGCAGTTCTTC. It encodes CASSLRREGWNEQFF.

This clonotype was counted many times. The chain recombines TRBV5-1 with TRBJ1-1; a possible D gene is TRBD1 (5 bases). Germline lookup yields CDR1 SGHRS and CDR2 YFSETQ. The CDR3 is made up of 15 amino acids. The V gene lost 2 bases and the J gene lost 2 bases, with 13 bases spanning the gap. CDR3 nucleotides: TGCGCCAGCAGCTTCCAGGGCACGCCAAACACTGAAGCTTTCTTT. Encoded protein: CASSFQGTPNTEAFF.

This clonotype occurred many times. The V and J genes are TRBV12-3 or TRBV12-4 and TRBJ2-7; 12 nucleotides match TRBD2. V was clipped by 3 bases and J by 3 bases; unmatched bases: 3. The CDR3 runs to 15 residues. The CDR3 protein is CASSLTSGGVYEQYF. The CDR3 nucleotides are TGTGCCAGCAGTTTGACTAGCGGGGGAGTCTACGAGCAGTACTTC.

The CDR3 loop reads CATSGRDSTYGYTF. CDR3 bases: TGTGCCACCAGCGGAAGGGACAGCACATATGGCTACACCTTC. The rearrangement links TRBV15 to TRBJ1-2; TRBD1 matches at 7 bases. With V trimmed by 5 bases and J by 5 bases, 8 bases remained unmatched. The CDR3 consists of 14 residues. Looked up from germline, CDR1 is LNHNV and CDR2 is YYDKDF (reference sequence).

This clonotype showed up many times. The CDR3 DNA follows: TGCGCCAGCACACAGGGGATTGGAAATACGCAGTATTTT. This sequence encodes CASTQGIGNTQYF. The gene calls are TRBV10-1 and TRBJ2-3, with 7 bases that match TRBD1. CDR1 WNHNN and CDR2 SYGVQD come from the germline V gene (reference sequence). The J segment lost 7 bases and the V segment lost 7 bases, leaving 8 bases of the junction unmatched. The length of the CDR3 is 13 residues.

This clonotype was seen ten or more times. CDR3 sequence reads: CSAVLAGGPGELFF. CDR3 coding DNA: TGCAGTGCTGTACTAGCGGGGGGCCCCGGGGAGCTGTTTTTT. The chain carries TRBV20-1 and TRBJ2-2; 12 bases line up with TRBD2. Germline V lookup: CDR1 DFQATT, CDR2 SNEGSKA (reference sequence). This CDR3 region has 14 residues. J gave up 6 bases and V 5 bases, and 4 bases lay outside the gene matches.

In this sample, this clonotype turned up many times. The V call is TRBV7-2, the J call TRBJ2-1; TRBD2 aligns across 10 bases. The germline CDR1 and CDR2 sequences are SGHTA and FQGNSA. Losses at the gene ends were 5 bases for V and 2 bases for J; bases not matched to a gene: 3. The CDR3 spans 15 residues. The CDR3 nucleotides read TGTGCCAGCAGCCGAAGCGGGGGGGCCTACAATGAGCAGTTCTTC. This sequence encodes CASSRSGGAYNEQFF.